The TCR beta chain described here comes from a study of shared clonotypes between healthy human individuals. Authors' methods: Junction-only sequences without quality scores came from ImmunoSEQ, so filtering differed. Some clones are missing from TCRdb's copy, which holds only in-frame ones; the method was immunoSEQ multiplex PCR. D and trimming come from the DNA, and the V and J calls and clone size come from that table. This table holds around 600,000 clones, about 95% found once. Cells designated naive CD8 were CD45RO-negative and were positively selected for CCR7, with terminally differentiated effector memory CD45RA+ cells excluded. CDR1 is LNHDA and CDR2 is SQIVND in the germline V gene (reference sequence). CDR3 size: 15 residues. V lost 4 bases and J 2 bases, leaving 14 bases between the germline ends.

The TCR sequence derives from a woman between 25 and 40 years old in good health. The chain employs TRBV19 and TRBJ2-5; D unclear. The sample was naive CD8+ T cells sorted from blood. The CDR3 coding sequence is TGTGCCAGTAGTACACACCCGGGCCGACAAGAGACCCAGTACTTC. It encodes CASSTHPGRQETQYF.